The next 20 T cell receptor beta chains were all read from a single sample in a study of brain T cells in children with intractable seizures. The repertoire was sequenced with immunoSEQ multiplex PCR; TCRdb's copy has only in-frame clones and lacks some. The sample shows tens of thousands of clones, about 90% of them seen only once. The sequencing used peripheral blood, collected at surgery. These receptor sequences come from a girl aged 2 to 10 with Rasmussen encephalitis and intractable seizures.

The chain employs TRBV4-2 and TRBJ2-7; D tentatively fits TRBD1 or TRBD2 (5 bases each). Trimming removed 4 bases from V and 2 bases from J, with 12 bases in between. Germline V gene data show CDR1 as LGHNA and CDR2 as YNFKEQ. The CDR3 has 14 residues. The CDR3 nucleotides are TGTGCCAGCAGCCCGAGGGGCGAAGCCTACGAGCAGTACTTC. It encodes CASSPRGEAYEQYF.

The chain uses TRBV27 and TRBJ1-5; D unclear. Germline CDR1 and CDR2: MNHEY and SMNVEV (reference sequence). The CDR3 runs to 13 residues. V was clipped by 3 bases and J by 1 base, with 4 bases between them. CDR3 in DNA: TGTGCCAGCAGTTTGGGCAGCAATCAGCCCCAGCATTTT. It is translated as CASSLGSNQPQHF.

This clone came up once. This sequence joins TRBV6-6 and TRBJ2-7; D possibly corresponds to TRBD2 (5 bases). Germline V lookup: CDR1 MNHNY, CDR2 SVGAGI (reference sequence). The CDR3 covers 13 residues. Trimming left V 4 bases short and J 5 bases short, with 12 bases between. The CDR3 sequence is CASSLERRNEQYF. The CDR3 DNA reads TGTGCCAGCAGTTTGGAAAGGAGGAACGAGCAGTACTTC.

This chain's CDR3 is CASSHPTGGFTDTQYF. CDR3 DNA: TGTGCCAGCAGCCACCCCACAGGGGGCTTCACAGATACGCAGTATTTT. This chain joins TRBV4-2 and TRBJ2-3; 9 bases align to TRBD1. There are 16 residues in the CDR3. Germline V gene data show CDR1 as LGHNA and CDR2 as YNFKEQ. Losses at the gene ends were 3 bases for V and 2 bases for J; bases not matched to a gene: 6.

This sequence joins TRBV29-1 and TRBJ1-1; no definite D call. Germline V gene sequence: CDR1 SQVTM, CDR2 ANQGSEA. The CDR3 sequence is 13 residues long. V lost 4 bases and J lost 0, with 9 bases in between. The CDR3 protein is CSVVKDMNTEAFF. CDR3 in DNA: TGCAGCGTTGTTAAGGATATGAACACTGAAGCTTTCTTT.

The chain is built from TRBV4-1 and TRBJ1-2, with D possibly TRBD1 on 5 matching bases. V dropped 1 base and J dropped 2 bases, with 11 bases sitting between them. The germline V gene encodes CDR1 MGHRA and CDR2 YSYEKL. This CDR3 has 15 residues. The CDR3 DNA sequence: TGCGCCAGCAGCCAAGTACGACAGACAAACTATGGCTACACCTTC. Its protein product is CASSQVRQTNYGYTF.

The CDR3 DNA is TGTGCCAGCAGCTTACCGGGACTAGCGGGGAGGTATGAGCAGTTCTTC. Protein sequence: CASSLPGLAGRYEQFF. The chain is built from TRBV13 and TRBJ2-1, with 13 nucleotides matching TRBD2. V shed 2 bases and J 8 bases; nucleotides not matched to a gene: 6. The CDR3 sequence is 16 residues long. The germline V gene encodes CDR1 PRHDT and CDR2 FYEKMQ (reference sequence). Combining the CDR3 with reference TRBV13 and TRBJ2-1 gives the whole variable domain AAGVIQSPRHLIKEKRETATLKCYPIPRHDTVYWYQQGPGQDPQFLISFYEKMQSDKGSIPDRFSAQQFSDYHSELNMSSLELGDSALYFCASSLPGLAGRYEQFFGPGTRLTVL.

The chain couples TRBV19 to TRBJ1-6; tentative D call: TRBD1 (5 bases). V was shortened by 4 bases and J by 3 bases, with 16 bases between the two germline ends. The length of the CDR3 is 17 residues. Germline lookup yields CDR1 LNHDA and CDR2 SQIVND (reference sequence). The CDR3 region has the DNA TGTGCCAGTAGTAATAAGAAAACAGGCCGCTATAATTCACCCCTCCACTTT. Translating it yields CASSNKKTGRYNSPLHF.

The genes are TRBV27 and TRBJ1-2, with D possibly matching TRBD1 (5 bases). CDR3 length equals 13 residues. V lost 3 bases and J lost 5, with 10 bases in between. CDR1 MNHEY and CDR2 SMNVEV come from the germline V gene (reference sequence). CDR3 protein: CASSFLGRYGYTF. CDR3 nucleotide sequence: TGTGCCAGCAGTTTCTTGGGGCGTTATGGCTACACCTTC.

This rearrangement joins TRBV5-1 to TRBJ1-2; D unresolved. In germline, CDR1 is SGHRS, CDR2 YFSETQ. The CDR3 spans 14 residues. V was cut by 5 bases and J by 1 base, with 12 bases left in between. The CDR3 DNA sequence: TGCGCCAGCAGACCGGACGGGAATAACTATGGCTACACCTTC. This encodes CASRPDGNNYGYTF.

The V call is TRBV18, the J call TRBJ2-3; 9 bases fit TRBD2. Germline CDR1 KGHSH, CDR2 LQKENI. Trimming removed 5 bases from V and 3 bases from J; junction bases left unmatched: 6. This CDR3 spans 15 amino acids. Here the CDR3 reads CASSSSAGGTDTQYF. The CDR3 DNA reads as TGTGCCAGCTCATCCTCAGCGGGAGGAACAGATACGCAGTATTTT. Based on the CDR3 plus reference TRBV18 and TRBJ2-3, the full variable domain is NAGVMQNPRHLVRRRGQEARLRCSPMKGHSHVYWYRQLPEEGLKFMVYLQKENIIDESGMPKERFSAEFPKEGPSILRIQQVVRGDSAAYFCASSSSAGGTDTQYFGPGTRLTVL.

This chain joins TRBV5-6 and TRBJ2-5; 8 positions match TRBD2. The ends lost 4 bases at V and 1 base at J; junction bases unmatched: 3. Germline CDR1 SGHDT, CDR2 YYEEEE. This CDR3 is 14 amino acids long. The CDR3, as DNA: TGTGCCAGCAGCCTTAGCGGGGCCCAAGAGACCCAGTACTTC. Its translation: CASSLSGAQETQYF.

Points on this clone: Mismatch with germline at one junction end may stem from a read error. V usage is TRBV7-7 and J usage is TRBJ2-1; D gene ambiguous. Germline V lookup: CDR1 SSHAT, CDR2 FNYEAQ (reference sequence). This CDR3 has 13 residues. CDR3 loop: CASSPTTMNEQFF. The CDR3 DNA follows: TGTGCTAGCAGCCCGACCACCATGAATGAGCAGTTCTTC.

The DNA for the CDR3 is TGTGCCAGCTCACCAAAGACAGGTGGATCGGCTGAGCAGTTCTTC. Its protein is CASSPKTGGSAEQFF. The chain is built from TRBV18 and TRBJ2-1, with D perhaps matching TRBD1 (6 bases). Germline CDR1 and CDR2: KGHSH and LQKENI. The CDR3 spans 15 residues. V was cut by 2 bases and J by 9 bases, with 17 bases left in between.

This chain joins TRBV12-5 and TRBJ1-2, with 7 bases aligning to TRBD1. The CDR3 covers 14 residues. Germline trimming cut 4 bases from V and 5 bases from J; bases unmatched to any gene: 7. Germline assignment: CDR1 LGHNT and CDR2 FRNRAP. This CDR3 reads CASGSGQVGYGYTF. In DNA, the CDR3 is TGTGCTAGTGGTTCAGGACAGGTGGGGTATGGCTACACCTTC.

This chain connects TRBV27 to TRBJ1-3; no definite D call. The CDR3 contains 14 residues. Germline-derived CDR1 and CDR2 are MNHEY and SMNVEV (reference sequence). V gave up 3 bases and J gave up 0 bases, with 6 bases separating them. The DNA for the CDR3 is TGTGCCAGCAGTTTGACACTCTCTGGAAACACCATATATTTT. Translating gives CASSLTLSGNTIYF.

V usage is TRBV19 and J usage is TRBJ1-2; D uncertain. Germline V lookup: CDR1 LNHDA, CDR2 SQIVND (reference sequence). CDR3 length: 14 amino acids. V lost 8 bases, J lost 3 bases, and 16 bases lay in between. In nucleotides, the CDR3 is TGTGCCAGTGAACCTGCTGGACCGCACTATGGCTACACCTTC. Translation gives CASEPAGPHYGYTF.

The chain employs TRBV7-3 and TRBJ2-4, with 16 bases identical to TRBD2. From germline, CDR1 is SGHTA and CDR2 FQGTGA. Losses at the gene ends were 5 bases for V and 0 bases for J; bases not matched to a gene: 16. This CDR3 has 22 residues. The CDR3 here is CASSAGAPGLAGGLVAKNIQYF. CDR3 DNA sequence: TGTGCCAGCAGCGCAGGGGCCCCGGGACTAGCGGGGGGGCTTGTAGCCAAAAACATTCAGTACTTC. Complete variable domain (other parts from reference TRBV7-3 and TRBJ2-4): GAGVSQTPSNKVTEKGKYVELRCDPISGHTALYWYRQSLGQGPEFLIYFQGTGAADDSGLPNDRFFAVRPEGSVSTLKIQRTERGDSAVYLCASSAGAPGLAGGLVAKNIQYFGAGTRLSVL.

The chain uses TRBV9 and TRBJ2-2, with TRBD1 matching 11 bases. The germline V gene encodes CDR1 SGDLS and CDR2 YYNGEE. The V and J ends lost 4 bases and 5 bases, in that order; junction bases with no gene match: 4. This CDR3 has 15 residues. The CDR3 DNA sequence: TGTGCCAGCAGCATCCGGGACAGGGGGACCGGGGAGCTGTTTTTT. Its protein is CASSIRDRGTGELFF.

The count of this clone is one. This chain joins TRBV19 and TRBJ1-1; no clear D gene. This CDR3 is 12 amino acids long. V dropped 3 bases and J dropped 6 bases, with 8 bases sitting between them. The germline V gene encodes CDR1 LNHDA and CDR2 SQIVND (reference sequence). The chain's CDR3 is CASSINGPEAFF. CDR3 in DNA: TGTGCCAGTAGTATTAACGGCCCTGAAGCTTTCTTT.